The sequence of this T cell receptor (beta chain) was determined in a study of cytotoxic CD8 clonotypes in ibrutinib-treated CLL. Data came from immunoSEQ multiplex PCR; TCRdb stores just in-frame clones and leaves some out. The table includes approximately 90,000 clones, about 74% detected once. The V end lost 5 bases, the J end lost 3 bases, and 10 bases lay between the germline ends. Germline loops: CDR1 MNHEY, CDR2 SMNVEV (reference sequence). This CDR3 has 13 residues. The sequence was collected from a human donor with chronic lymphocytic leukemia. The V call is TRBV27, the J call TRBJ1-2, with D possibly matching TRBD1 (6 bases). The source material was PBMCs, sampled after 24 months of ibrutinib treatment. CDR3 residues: CASSGDTYYGYTF. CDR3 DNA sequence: TGTGCCAGCAGTGGGGACACTTACTATGGCTACACCTTC.